The entry below gives a single TCR beta chain sequence along with its context. Antigen specificity is unknown. The CDR3 runs 13 residues. The V gene lost 6 bases and the J gene lost 13 bases, with 16 bases spanning the gap. CDR1 is SGHTA and CDR2 is FQGNSA in the germline V gene. TCRdb re-called the multiplex PCR reads with MiXCR, one entry per CDR3 protein. The sample consists of about 230,000 distinct CDR3 sequences, roughly 30% of them appearing once. This entry belongs to a study of breast tumors, draining lymph nodes, adjacent tissues. The lymph nodes were axillary draining lymph nodes from breast cancer patients. The study's findings and limits: Compared with lymph nodes, tumors were less diverse; compared with nontumor tissue, more.

V is TRBV7-2 and J is TRBJ1-6; D is unresolved. Sequencing used axillary lymph node tissue. The origin of this receptor is a female donor with breast cancer. Some clones in this sample may be carry-over from other donors' samples. The CDR3 nucleotides read TGTGCCAGCAGGAGAAGGGTAGATTGCCCCCTCCACTTT. Translated, it gives CASRRRVDCPLHF.